Listed below are T cell receptor beta chains from one sample, sequenced in a study of T cells in Graves' hyperthyroidism and ophthalmopathy. One entry per CDR3 protein, called by TCRdb with MiXCR from the multiplex PCR reads. This table holds 550,000 to 650,000 distinct CDR3 sequences, approximately 15% found once. Sequencing used blood. These receptors all come from a woman in her 30s with Graves' hyperthyroidism that later progressed to Graves' ophthalmopathy. The CDR3 runs from the conserved cysteine through the conserved F or W.

J gene,V gene,CDR3 protein
TRBJ1-5,TRBV6-2/TRBV6-3,CASSYSRGRDSNQPQHF
TRBJ2-1,TRBV20-1,CSASLDLGGALYNEQFF
TRBJ2-7,TRBV6-5,CASSYSGTEGHEQYF
TRBJ2-2,TRBV7-2,CASSPTGTGVRTGELFF
TRBJ2-7,TRBV28,CASSLWDRSTVYEQYF
TRBJ1-1,TRBV5-1,CASSPQTGGAGDPRAFF
TRBJ2-1,TRBV6-4,CASSDSTNPLDEQFF
TRBJ1-5,TRBV3-1,CASSQDLGINQPQHF
TRBJ2-1,TRBV3-1,CASSSLRGRLRANEQFF
TRBJ2-7,TRBV6-1,CASSGSGITSYEQYF